Each of the 13 T cell receptor beta chains below was sequenced from the same sample in a study of cytomegalovirus exposure and HLA in healthy donors. PCR involved 60 Vbeta and 13 Jbeta primers. The assay was immunoSEQ multiplex PCR, and TCRdb's table has in-frame clones only and misses some. The sample lists roughly 150,000 clones; around 80% were seen once. Sequenced: PBMCs. These receptors were collected from a woman aged 40 to 50 in good health and CMV-seronegative.

This clone occurred once. The V call is TRBV28, the J call TRBJ2-5; 11 nucleotides agree with TRBD2. The V gene end was trimmed by 5 bases and the J gene end by 4 bases; junction bases not matched to a gene: 9. The germline V gene has CDR1 MDHEN and CDR2 SYDVKM. This CDR3 region has 16 residues. CDR3 coding DNA: TGTGCCAGCAGTAATGAACTAGCGGGAGTCGGAGAGACCCAGTACTTC. This codes for CASSNELAGVGETQYF.

The chain recombines TRBV9 with TRBJ1-5, with D tentatively TRBD1 (6 bases). Germline V gene sequence: CDR1 SGDLS, CDR2 YYNGEE. V was shortened by 3 bases and J by 1 base, with 8 bases between the two germline ends. The CDR3 contains 14 residues. The CDR3 DNA reads as TGTGCCAGCAGCGGCGGACAGAGCAATCAGCCCCAGCATTTT. This gives the protein CASSGGQSNQPQHF.

The table lists this clone with a count of one. J is TRBJ1-2 and V is TRBV5-6; a weak D match, TRBD1 (6 bases). CDR3 size: 13 residues. Deletions cut 5 bases from V and 8 bases from J, with 16 bases between. Looked up from germline, CDR1 is SGHDT and CDR2 is YYEEEE. CDR3 region: CASSSGAIGGYTF. CDR3 sequence (DNA): TGTGCCAGCAGTTCAGGGGCCATCGGGGGCTACACCTTC.

The chain combines TRBV19 with TRBJ2-6; D not certain. V lost 6 bases and J 0 bases, leaving 9 bases between the germline ends. The CDR3 length is 15 residues. The germline gives CDR1 LNHDA, CDR2 SQIVND (reference sequence). DNA for the CDR3: TGTGCCAGTAGGCCCAGGATCTCTGGGGCCAACGTCCTGACTTTC. It is translated as CASRPRISGANVLTF.

In its sample, this clone was seen a few times. The chain combines TRBV6-5 with TRBJ2-7; 7 positions match TRBD2. From germline, CDR1 is MNHEY and CDR2 SVGAGI. V gave up 5 bases and J gave up 3 bases; unmatched junction bases: 4. This CDR3 is 13 amino acids long. The CDR3 DNA reads as TGTGCCAGCAGTAATGGGGGGGGCTACGAGCAGTACTTC. Translated, it gives CASSNGGGYEQYF.

The rearrangement joins TRBV19 to TRBJ2-1, with D possibly matching TRBD1 (5 bases). This CDR3 is built from 13 residues. The germline V and J ends were trimmed by 5 bases and 9 bases, with 14 bases remaining between them. CDR1 is LNHDA, CDR2 SQIVND, per germline (reference sequence). CDR3 bases: TGTGCCAGTAGTGTGGGGCTTACCATTGAGCAGTTCTTC. This gives the protein CASSVGLTIEQFF.

The V and J genes are TRBV11-3 and TRBJ2-3; tentative D call: TRBD2 (6 bases). Deletions cut 5 bases from V and 5 bases from J, with 20 bases between. Germline V gene sequence: CDR1 SGHNT, CDR2 YENEEA. CDR3 length equals 16 residues. DNA for the CDR3: TGTGCCAGCAGCCCATCGCTAGCGATAGCACGAGATACGCAGTATTTT. The encoded protein is CASSPSLAIARDTQYF.

The rearrangement uses TRBV6-6 and TRBJ2-7, with 10 bases fitting TRBD1. The CDR3 spans 15 residues. With V trimmed by 4 bases and J by 4 bases, 7 bases remained unmatched. Germline values: CDR1 MNHNY, CDR2 SVGAGI (reference sequence). CDR3 nucleotides: TGTGCCAGCAGTTCCCCGGGACAGGGGATGTACGAGCAGTACTTC. Its protein product is CASSSPGQGMYEQYF.

The chain carries TRBV6-6 and TRBJ1-3; tentative D call: TRBD1 (6 bases). There are 14 residues in the CDR3. The germline V gene encodes CDR1 MNHNY and CDR2 SVGAGI (reference sequence). V lost 2 bases, J lost 8 bases, and 13 bases lay in between. The CDR3 bases are TGTGCCAGCAGTTACGAAACAGGGACCGACACCATATATTTT. This codes for CASSYETGTDTIYF.

In this sample, this clone turned up once. V gene TRBV5-5 combines with J gene TRBJ1-5; D remains ambiguous. Germline CDR1 SGHKS, CDR2 YYEKEE (reference sequence). V lost 3 bases and J 6 bases, leaving 10 bases between the germline ends. CDR3 length: 13 amino acids. The CDR3 coding sequence is TGTGCCAGCAGCTCGTCAACGAGTCAGCCCCAGCATTTT. Its translation is CASSSSTSQPQHF.

V is TRBV5-1 and J is TRBJ1-1; TRBD1 agrees at 8 bases. V gave up 5 bases and J gave up 1 base; unmatched junction bases: 7. The V gene's germline CDR1 is SGHRS and CDR2 YFSETQ. This CDR3 is 15 amino acids long. The CDR3 nucleotides read TGCGCCAGCAGTTTGCGTGGACAGGGGAACACTGAAGCTTTCTTT. Translation gives CASSLRGQGNTEAFF.

The chain couples TRBV19 to TRBJ1-5, with a tentative D call TRBD1 (5 bases). Germline V CDR1 and CDR2: LNHDA, SQIVND (reference sequence). V gave up 5 bases and J gave up 4 bases, with 9 bases separating them. This CDR3 has 13 residues. The CDR3 loop reads CASSLQENQPQHF. The CDR3 region has the DNA TGTGCCAGTAGTTTACAGGAGAATCAGCCCCAGCATTTT.

The CDR3 nucleotides read TGTGCCAGCAGCCCAGGACACCAACCGGAGACCCAGTACTTC. It encodes CASSPGHQPETQYF. This rearrangement joins TRBV5-5 to TRBJ2-5; a possible D gene is TRBD1 (5 bases). The germline V gene has CDR1 SGHKS and CDR2 YYEKEE (reference sequence). V lost 4 bases, J lost 5 bases, and 15 bases lay in between. This CDR3 has 14 residues.